What follows are 26 T cell receptor beta chains derived from one specimen sequenced in a study of blood T cell repertoires in COVID-19. Generated by immunoSEQ multiplex PCR, the TCRdb table keeps only in-frame clones and is missing some. The sample carries a few hundred thousand clones, 86% recorded once. Sequencing used peripheral blood. All receptors come from a man aged 18 to 30 with active or convalescent COVID-19.

The chain carries TRBV6-6 and TRBJ2-7, with TRBD2 identical over 11 bases. Losses at the gene ends were 7 bases for V and 3 bases for J; bases not matched to a gene: 8. The germline CDR1 and CDR2 sequences are MNHNY and SVGAGI (reference sequence). The CDR3 is 15 amino acids. Here the CDR3 DNA reads TGTGCCAGCACCGCCCGGACTAGCGGGTTCTACGAGCAGTACTTC. Amino acid sequence: CASTARTSGFYEQYF.

V usage is TRBV6-2 or TRBV6-3 and J usage is TRBJ2-7; 8 nucleotides match TRBD1. The length of the CDR3 is 16 residues. Germline V gives CDR1 MNHEY, CDR2 SVGEGT. The trim removed 0 bases at V and 3 bases at J, leaving 7 bases unmatched. The CDR3 loop is CASSYSGETGDYEQYF. The CDR3 DNA reads TGTGCCAGCAGTTACTCGGGTGAGACAGGGGACTACGAGCAGTACTTC.

The CDR3 region has the DNA TGTGCCAGCAGTCAAAGTCCGGTCCACGAGCAGTACTTC. Its translation: CASSQSPVHEQYF. The rearrangement links TRBV11-2 to TRBJ2-7; no reliable D call. The V gene's germline CDR1 is SGHAT and CDR2 FQNNGV. The CDR3 loop spans 13 amino acids. The V end was cut by 6 bases, the J end by 5 bases, with 14 bases between.

The rearrangement links TRBV5-4 to TRBJ1-1; 8 bases match TRBD1. Looked up from germline, CDR1 is SGHNT and CDR2 is YYREEE (reference sequence). The CDR3 length is 14 residues. Trimming took 7 bases from V and 5 from J; bases not matched to a gene: 10. CDR3 protein: CASRLGQGWTEAFF. The CDR3 nucleotides read TGTGCCAGCCGTCTTGGACAGGGCTGGACTGAAGCTTTCTTT.

The rearrangement joins TRBV29-1 to TRBJ2-1; TRBD2 aligns across 7 bases. The CDR3 contains 13 residues. Per the germline V gene, CDR1 is SQVTM and CDR2 is ANQGSEA. With 4 bases clipped from V and 7 bases from J, the junction kept 7 bases outside the gene matches. CDR3 protein: CSVGAGVNNEQFF. The CDR3 DNA is TGCAGCGTTGGGGCGGGAGTAAATAATGAGCAGTTCTTC.

V gene TRBV7-9 combines with J gene TRBJ2-1; D is unresolved. Trimming took off 2 bases at V and 12 bases at J, with 11 bases between the two ends. The CDR3 contains 12 residues. Germline CDR1 is SEHNR and CDR2 is FQNEAQ (reference sequence). The CDR3 loop is CASSLPDTGQFF. The DNA of the CDR3 is TGTGCCAGCAGCTTACCGGATACGGGGCAGTTCTTC. Using reference TRBV7-9 and TRBJ2-1 for the parts outside the CDR3, the full variable domain is DTGVSQNPRHKITKRGQNVTFRCDPISEHNRLYWYRQTLGQGPEFLTYFQNEAQLEKSRLLSDRFSAERPKGSFSTLEIQRTEQGDSAMYLCASSLPDTGQFFGPGTRLTVL.

The J gene is TRBJ1-1, the V gene TRBV7-9; D is undetermined. Trimming took off 1 base at V and 5 bases at J, with 11 bases between the two ends. Germline V lookup: CDR1 SEHNR, CDR2 FQNEAQ (reference sequence). The length of the CDR3 is 14 residues. The CDR3 sequence is CASSLGDTWTEAFF. The CDR3, as DNA: TGTGCCAGCAGCTTAGGTGACACCTGGACTGAAGCTTTCTTT.

J is TRBJ1-1 and V is TRBV30; D gene unclear. V lost 1 base and J 1 base, leaving 7 bases between the germline ends. The CDR3 extends over 13 amino acids. Germline loops: CDR1 GTSNPN, CDR2 SVGIG (reference sequence). The CDR3 reads CAWSGQTNTEAFF. CDR3 nucleotide sequence: TGTGCCTGGAGTGGGCAAACGAACACTGAAGCTTTCTTT.

The chain couples TRBV28 to TRBJ1-1; possibly TRBD1 for D (5 bases). V was shortened by 1 base and J by 7 bases, with 16 bases between the two germline ends. Looked up from germline, CDR1 is MDHEN and CDR2 is SYDVKM. The CDR3 length is 15 residues. CDR3 in DNA: TGTGCCAGCAGTTTATCGCCCCGCCAGGGATATGAAGCTTTCTTT. Amino acid sequence: CASSLSPRQGYEAFF.

The chain is built from TRBV11-2 and TRBJ2-3; D possibly corresponds to TRBD1 (6 bases). This CDR3 has 13 residues. The V end was cut by 4 bases, the J end by 5 bases, with 10 bases between. Germline lookup yields CDR1 SGHAT and CDR2 FQNNGV. The CDR3 loop reads CASSSNRVDTQYF. The CDR3 nucleotides are TGTGCCAGCAGCTCGAACAGGGTAGATACGCAGTATTTT.

The V call is TRBV7-2, the J call TRBJ1-1; TRBD1 is a possible D gene (6 bases). The CDR3 totals 13 residues. The germline V gene has CDR1 SGHTA and CDR2 FQGNSA. The germline V and J ends were trimmed by 7 bases and 4 bases, with 13 bases remaining between them. This chain's CDR3 is CASIRGGSTEAFF. The CDR3 DNA reads TGTGCCAGCATCCGAGGGGGTTCCACTGAAGCTTTCTTT.

The chain employs TRBV4-2 and TRBJ2-3; 14 bases match TRBD2. Germline CDR1 reads LGHNA; CDR2 reads YNFKEQ. V trimming: 1 base; J trimming: 0 bases; junction bases outside the gene matches: 0. The CDR3 runs to 17 residues. This CDR3 reads CASSQGLAGGSTDTQYF. CDR3 sequence (DNA): TGTGCCAGCAGCCAAGGACTAGCGGGGGGGAGCACAGATACGCAGTATTTT.

The chain joins TRBV19 to TRBJ2-3; TRBD2 matches at 9 bases. The germline V gene has CDR1 LNHDA and CDR2 SQIVND (reference sequence). V trimming: 1 base; J trimming: 4 bases; junction bases outside the gene matches: 6. The CDR3 sequence is 16 residues long. The CDR3 sequence is CASSIGGTSKADTQYF. In nucleotides, the CDR3 is TGTGCCAGTAGTATAGGGGGGACTAGCAAAGCAGATACGCAGTATTTT.

Here the CDR3 reads CASSLLGPDTDTQYF. CDR3 DNA sequence: TGTGCCAGCTCACTCCTTGGTCCAGACACAGATACGCAGTATTTT. The gene calls are TRBV18 and TRBJ2-3; D is uncertain. CDR3 length: 15 residues. Germline CDR1 and CDR2: KGHSH and LQKENI. V shed 4 bases and J shed 2 bases, with 13 bases lying between them.

The J gene is TRBJ2-7, the V gene TRBV5-4; D is ambiguous. V lost 0 bases and J lost 4, with 5 bases in between. The CDR3 loop spans 12 amino acids. Germline CDR1 SGHNT, CDR2 YYREEE (reference sequence). The CDR3 bases are TGTGCCAGCAGCTTGGGTATGTACGAGCAGTACTTC. It yields the protein CASSLGMYEQYF. Together with reference TRBV5-4 and TRBJ2-7, the CDR3 gives the full variable domain: ETGVTQSPTHLIKTRGQQVTLRCSSQSGHNTVSWYQQALGQGPQFIFQYYREEENGRGNFPPRFSGLQFPNYSSELNVNALELDDSALYLCASSLGMYEQYFGPGTRLTVT.

This chain uses TRBV6-2 or TRBV6-3 with TRBJ2-2, with 7 bases fitting TRBD2. The CDR3 covers 14 residues. Germline V gene lookup returns CDR1 MNHEY and CDR2 SVGEGT. V shed 5 bases and J 3 bases; nucleotides not matched to a gene: 3. CDR3 in amino acids: CASSDGRHTGELFF. CDR3 DNA sequence: TGTGCCAGCAGTGACGGGAGGCACACCGGGGAGCTGTTTTTT.

A few counts support this clone. The chain couples TRBV4-3 to TRBJ2-2; weak D call: TRBD2 (5 bases). The CDR3 loop spans 15 amino acids. CDR1 and CDR2 (germline): LGHNA, YSLEER. V was clipped by 1 base and J by 5 bases, with 11 bases between them. CDR3 sequence: CASSQGGWGTGELFF. In DNA form, the CDR3 reads TGCGCCAGCAGCCAAGGAGGGTGGGGAACCGGGGAGCTGTTTTTT.

This CDR3 is CATSDTSGSFTGELFF. The CDR3 DNA sequence: TGTGCCACCAGTGACACTAGCGGGAGCTTCACCGGGGAGCTGTTTTTT. This chain connects TRBV24-1 to TRBJ2-2, with 11 bases that match TRBD2. The CDR3 runs 16 residues. With 4 bases clipped from V and 4 bases from J, the junction kept 4 bases outside the gene matches. Germline loops: CDR1 KGHDR, CDR2 SFDVKD.

This clone appeared once. This rearrangement joins TRBV28 to TRBJ1-5, with 7 bases matching TRBD1. This CDR3 is built from 13 residues. The germline V gene encodes CDR1 MDHEN and CDR2 SYDVKM. The J segment lost 5 bases and the V segment lost 6 bases, leaving 4 bases of the junction unmatched. This chain's CDR3 is CASRDRSYQPQHF. CDR3 in DNA: TGTGCCAGCAGGGACAGGAGCTATCAGCCCCAGCATTTT.

This chain joins TRBV10-3 and TRBJ2-3; 9 nucleotides match TRBD2. The V gene end was trimmed by 5 bases and the J gene end by 3 bases; junction bases not matched to a gene: 3. This CDR3 is built from 14 residues. Germline-derived CDR1 and CDR2 are ENHRY and SYGVKD. The CDR3 region is CAISPRGGTDTQYF. CDR3 bases: TGTGCCATCAGTCCGCGGGGGGGGACAGATACGCAGTATTTT.

In its sample, this clone was seen once. V gene TRBV30 combines with J gene TRBJ1-1, with TRBD1 identical over 7 bases. The trim removed 7 bases at V and 1 base at J, leaving 9 bases unmatched. Germline V gives CDR1 GTSNPN, CDR2 SVGIG (reference sequence). This CDR3 is 14 amino acids long. The CDR3 DNA reads TGTGCCTATTTCAGGGGGAGCGGGAACACTGAAGCTTTCTTT. This codes for CAYFRGSGNTEAFF. Filled out from reference TRBV30 and TRBJ1-1, the complete variable domain reads SQTIHQWPATLVQPVGSPLSLECTVEGTSNPNLYWYRQAAGRGLQLLFYSVGIGQISSEVPQNLSASRPQDRQFILSSKKLLLSDSGFYLCAYFRGSGNTEAFFGQGTRLTVV.

For the CDR3, the DNA is TGTGCCATCAGTGCGGCTCACGAGGTTTCTGAAAAACTGTTTTTT. Protein: CAISAAHEVSEKLFF. The rearrangement uses TRBV10-3 and TRBJ1-4; the D is unclear. Germline CDR1 and CDR2: ENHRY and SYGVKD. V was clipped by 4 bases and J by 7 bases, with 16 bases between them. This CDR3 is built from 15 residues.

V usage is TRBV5-1 and J usage is TRBJ1-1; TRBD1 is a possible D gene (5 bases). V dropped 2 bases and J dropped 0 bases, with 11 bases sitting between them. From germline, CDR1 is SGHRS and CDR2 YFSETQ. This CDR3 region has 15 residues. The CDR3 region is CASSFSEGVNTEAFF. DNA of the CDR3: TGCGCCAGCAGCTTTTCAGAAGGGGTGAACACTGAAGCTTTCTTT.

V and J are TRBV5-1 and TRBJ2-5; 7 bases are a match to TRBD2. Germline lookup yields CDR1 SGHRS and CDR2 YFSETQ. The CDR3 covers 13 residues. The V segment lost 4 bases and the J segment 5 bases; nucleotides outside the gene matches: 5. DNA of the CDR3: TGCGCCAGCAGCGGGGGGGTTGAGGAGACCCAGTACTTC. Translation: CASSGGVEETQYF.

This clone was picked up a small number of times. J is TRBJ1-6 and V is TRBV6-5; a possible D gene is TRBD1 (6 bases). The V end was cut by 6 bases, the J end by 10 bases, with 16 bases between. The CDR3 length is 14 residues. From germline, CDR1 is MNHEY and CDR2 SVGAGI. The CDR3 nucleotides are TGTGCCAGCAGCTCCGGGACATTTGGCTCACCCCTCCACTTT. It translates to CASSSGTFGSPLHF.

The chain has TRBV27 and TRBJ1-5, with D tentatively TRBD1 (6 bases). V lost 3 bases and J 4 bases, leaving 10 bases between the germline ends. Germline V gives CDR1 MNHEY, CDR2 SMNVEV (reference sequence). The length of the CDR3 is 14 residues. The CDR3 region has the DNA TGTGCCAGCAGTTTCAGGGGTCAGAATCAGCCCCAGCATTTT. This translates into CASSFRGQNQPQHF.